This TCR beta chain was recovered during a study of T cell responses to AZD1222 COVID-19 vaccine. This clone was observed once. The antigen is undetermined. This CDR3 spans 16 amino acids. Per germline, CDR1 MDHEN and CDR2 SYDVKM. V shed 6 bases and J 6 bases; nucleotides not matched to a gene: 12. Study-level findings and limits: Seropositivity was recorded at baseline in only six AZD1222 recipients.

TCRdb's table, derived via immunoSEQ multiplex PCR, lists solely in-frame clones and lacks some. The sample lists 130,000 or so clones, around 83% occurring once. The sequencing here drew on peripheral blood, taken on day 0 of AZD1222 vaccination. The clonotype comes from an adult in good health. This sequence joins TRBV28 and TRBJ2-5, with TRBD2 matching 11 bases. CDR3 loop: CASSPPGTSGWKTQYF. The DNA for the CDR3 is TGTGCCAGCAGCCCTCCCGGGACTAGCGGTTGGAAGACCCAGTACTTC. Variable domain in full (rest from reference TRBV28 and TRBJ2-5): DVKVTQSSRYLVKRTGEKVFLECVQDMDHENMFWYRQDPGLGLRLIYFSYDVKMKEKGDIPEGYSVSREKKERFSLILESASTNQTSMYLCASSPPGTSGWKTQYFGPGTRLLVL.